The clone carrying this TCR beta chain was observed once. The entry originates in a study of blood T cell repertoires in COVID-19. Here immunoSEQ multiplex PCR was the method, and the copy in TCRdb shows in-frame clones only, minus some. The top ten hold 1.5% to 2% of the sample, which has around 300,000 clones, approximately 88% seen once. The sequenced sample was peripheral blood. The clonotype was recovered from a woman aged 30 to 39 with COVID-19, enrolled during active disease.

CDR3 nucleotides: TGTGCCAGTAGTATAGTAGGAGTCCTGAACACTGAAGCTTTCTTT. Translated, it gives CASSIVGVLNTEAFF. The gene calls are TRBV19 and TRBJ1-1; no clear D gene. Germline CDR1 is LNHDA and CDR2 is SQIVND (reference sequence). CDR3 length: 15 amino acids. V was pared by 1 base and J by 0 bases, with 9 bases between.